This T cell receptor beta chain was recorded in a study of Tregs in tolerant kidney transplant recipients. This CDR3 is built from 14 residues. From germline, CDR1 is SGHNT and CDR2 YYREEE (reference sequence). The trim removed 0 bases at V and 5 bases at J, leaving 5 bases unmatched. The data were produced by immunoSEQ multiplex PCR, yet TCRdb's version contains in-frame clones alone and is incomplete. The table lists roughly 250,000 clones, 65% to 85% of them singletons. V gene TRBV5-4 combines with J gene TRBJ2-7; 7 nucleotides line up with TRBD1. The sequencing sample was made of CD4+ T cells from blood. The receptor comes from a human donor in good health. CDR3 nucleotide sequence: TGTGCCAGCAGCTTGGGAGGAACAGGGGACGAGCAGTACTTC. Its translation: CASSLGGTGDEQYF.